The 28 T cell receptor beta chains given below trace back to one sample, sequenced in a study of blood T cell repertoires in COVID-19. Libraries were prepared by immunoSEQ multiplex PCR; TCRdb keeps only in-frame clonotypes and omits some of them. The sample carries some 60,000 clones, about 84% recorded once. Sequencing was done on a sample of peripheral blood. The receptors come from a man in his fifties or sixties with acute or convalescent COVID-19.

This clone was recorded once. The V call is TRBV11-2, the J call TRBJ1-6; D unclear. Germline lookup yields CDR1 SGHAT and CDR2 FQNNGV. This CDR3 contains 16 residues. Trimming removed 2 bases from V and 6 bases from J, with 14 bases in between. The CDR3 DNA reads TGTGCCAGCAGCTTATTAGTTCAGGCCACTAATTCACCCCTCCACTTT. As protein: CASSLLVQATNSPLHF.

The chain couples TRBV5-1 to TRBJ1-2; no clear D. V was shortened by 0 bases and J by 4 bases, with 7 bases between the two germline ends. Germline loops: CDR1 SGHRS, CDR2 YFSETQ. CDR3 length equals 13 residues. CDR3 nucleotides: TGCGCCAGCAGCTTGGAAACATTCTATGGCTACACCTTC. Translating it yields CASSLETFYGYTF.

The rearrangement joins TRBV4-2 to TRBJ1-2, with TRBD1 as a possible D gene (5 bases). V was clipped by 0 bases and J by 5 bases, with 7 bases between them. Germline V gives CDR1 LGHNA, CDR2 YNFKEQ. This CDR3 is built from 13 residues. CDR3 sequence reads: CASSQERGYGYTF. CDR3 coding DNA: TGTGCCAGCAGCCAAGAAAGGGGATATGGCTACACCTTC.

This clone was detected a few times. This chain uses TRBV19 with TRBJ2-2, with D tentatively TRBD2 (5 bases). Germline V CDR1 and CDR2: LNHDA, SQIVND (reference sequence). Trimming took off 3 bases at V and 1 base at J, with 9 bases between the two ends. CDR3 length: 15 residues. The CDR3 reads CASSMGRGNTGELFF. The CDR3 DNA sequence: TGTGCCAGTAGTATGGGTCGGGGGAACACCGGGGAGCTGTTTTTT.

This chain connects TRBV7-9 to TRBJ2-2; D gene ambiguous. This CDR3 spans 13 amino acids. Between the trimmed V and J ends, which lost 5 bases and 8 bases, there was a span of 12 bases. Germline V gene lookup returns CDR1 SEHNR and CDR2 FQNEAQ (reference sequence). CDR3 amino acids: CASSLTVTGELFF. CDR3 bases: TGTGCCAGCAGCCTCACTGTCACGGGGGAGCTGTTTTTT.

This clone was counted only a few times. The gene calls are TRBV12-5 and TRBJ2-1; a weak D match, TRBD1 (5 bases). The CDR3 contains 12 residues. Trimming took off 6 bases at V and 7 bases at J, with 10 bases between the two ends. Germline CDR1 reads LGHNT; CDR2 reads FRNRAP. This CDR3 is CASGQTENEQFF. Here the CDR3 DNA reads TGTGCTAGTGGCCAGACAGAGAATGAGCAGTTCTTC.

The gene calls are TRBV9 and TRBJ2-3; 11 bases map to TRBD2. The CDR3 loop spans 18 amino acids. Germline assignment: CDR1 SGDLS and CDR2 YYNGEE. V was pared by 4 bases and J by 0 bases, with 10 bases of the junction left unmatched. This CDR3 is CASSPLAGGFLSTDTQYF. CDR3 sequence (DNA): TGTGCCAGCAGCCCTCTAGCGGGGGGTTTTCTTAGCACAGATACGCAGTATTTT.

The chain has TRBV19 and TRBJ1-4; 7 bases align to TRBD1. V shed 8 bases and J 8 bases; nucleotides not matched to a gene: 14. Germline loops: CDR1 LNHDA, CDR2 SQIVND (reference sequence). This CDR3 has 15 residues. The CDR3 reads CASGSRGASTEKLFF. The CDR3 region has the DNA TGTGCCAGTGGCTCCAGGGGGGCCAGCACCGAAAAACTGTTTTTT.

The rearrangement joins TRBV6-6 to TRBJ1-1; 8 nucleotides match TRBD1. The CDR3 has 15 residues. With V trimmed by 6 bases and J by 0 bases, 6 bases remained unmatched. The germline CDR1 and CDR2 sequences are MNHNY and SVGAGI (reference sequence). This CDR3 is CASRGRTGLNTEAFF. The DNA of the CDR3 is TGTGCCAGCAGGGGGAGGACAGGGTTGAACACTGAAGCTTTCTTT.

This clone was seen only a few times. This rearrangement joins TRBV6-5 to TRBJ1-5, with D possibly being TRBD1 (5 bases). Trimming cost V 6 bases and J 2 bases, with 11 bases left between them. Germline V gene data show CDR1 as MNHEY and CDR2 as SVGAGI. The CDR3 is 14 amino acids. In nucleotides, the CDR3 is TGTGCCAGCAGAAATGGGGCGGGCAATCAGCCCCAGCATTTT. This codes for CASRNGAGNQPQHF.

Of note for this clone: The sample has other DNA sequences that encode this CDR3 too. The chain carries TRBV10-1 and TRBJ1-2; 7 nucleotides match TRBD1. With V trimmed by 4 bases and J by 8 bases, 7 bases remained unmatched. The germline V gene has CDR1 WNHNN and CDR2 SYGVQD (reference sequence). This CDR3 contains 13 residues. CDR3 in DNA: TGCGCCAGCAGTGCCGACAGGGTCTCCGGCTACACCTTC. As protein: CASSADRVSGYTF.

This sequence joins TRBV29-1 and TRBJ1-2, with D possibly being TRBD1 (6 bases). V was cut by 6 bases and J by 1 base, with 9 bases left in between. Per germline, CDR1 SQVTM and CDR2 ANQGSEA. The CDR3 spans 12 residues. The CDR3 DNA sequence: TGCAGCGTCACAGGGAGTAACTATGGCTACACCTTC. Translation gives CSVTGSNYGYTF. Full variable domain (remainder filled in from reference TRBV29-1 and TRBJ1-2): SAVISQKPSRDICQRGTSLTIQCQVDSQVTMMFWYRQQPGQSLTLIATANQGSEATYESGFVIDKFPISRPNLTFSTLTVSNMSPEDSSIYLCSVTGSNYGYTFGSGTRLTVV.

V gene TRBV5-1 combines with J gene TRBJ2-5; 8 bases align to TRBD2. V was pared by 3 bases and J by 5 bases, with 18 bases of the junction left unmatched. CDR1 is SGHRS, CDR2 YFSETQ, per germline. The CDR3 spans 18 residues. CDR3 protein: CASSSGSFRKAGVETQYF. CDR3 nucleotides: TGCGCCAGCAGCTCCGGCTCATTCCGGAAAGCGGGGGTGGAGACCCAGTACTTC.

This chain joins TRBV9 and TRBJ2-3; 9 bases agree with TRBD2. There are 17 residues in the CDR3. V shed 4 bases and J 6 bases; nucleotides not matched to a gene: 15. In germline, CDR1 is SGDLS, CDR2 YYNGEE. The CDR3 loop reads CASSNHRAGGHPDTQYF. The CDR3 DNA follows: TGTGCCAGCAGCAACCACAGGGCGGGGGGGCACCCCGATACGCAGTATTTT.

The chain carries TRBV19 and TRBJ1-1, with D unclear. The CDR3 contains 13 residues. Between the trimmed V and J ends, which lost 0 bases and 8 bases, there was a span of 10 bases. Germline assignment: CDR1 LNHDA and CDR2 SQIVND (reference sequence). The CDR3: CASSIDRFGEAFF. DNA of the CDR3: TGTGCCAGTAGTATAGATCGGTTCGGGGAAGCTTTCTTT.

V is TRBV30 and J is TRBJ2-6, with a tentative D call TRBD2 (7 bases). Trimming pared 0 bases from V and 4 bases from J, leaving 13 bases between. This CDR3 comprises 16 residues. Germline-derived CDR1 and CDR2 are GTSNPN and SVGIG (reference sequence). CDR3 loop: CAWSVGGAVGANVLTF. The CDR3 DNA reads TGTGCCTGGAGTGTTGGGGGGGCGGTAGGGGCCAACGTCCTGACTTTC.

Only a few counts were recorded for this clone. The rearrangement links TRBV24-1 to TRBJ2-7; D possibly corresponds to TRBD1 (6 bases). The CDR3 sequence is 15 residues long. V was cut by 0 bases and J by 3 bases, with 11 bases left in between. Germline lookup yields CDR1 KGHDR and CDR2 SFDVKD. Written as DNA, the CDR3 is TGTGCCACCAGTGATTTGACCGGGACAAGCTACGAGCAGTACTTC. It specifies CATSDLTGTSYEQYF.

The chain has TRBV19 and TRBJ1-5; a possible D gene is TRBD1 (6 bases). The V end lost 7 bases, the J end lost 4 bases, and 17 bases lay between the germline ends. The germline CDR1 and CDR2 sequences are LNHDA and SQIVND (reference sequence). The CDR3 consists of 15 residues. The CDR3 bases are TGTGCCAGTACTTCAGACAGGTTCGTAAATCAGCCCCAGCATTTT. This codes for CASTSDRFVNQPQHF.

The chain recombines TRBV7-3 with TRBJ1-2, with D tentatively TRBD1 (6 bases). The CDR3 covers 13 residues. V lost 2 bases and J 3 bases, leaving 7 bases between the germline ends. Per germline, CDR1 SGHTA and CDR2 FQGTGA. The CDR3 nucleotides are TGTGCCAGCAGCTTACCAGGGGACTATGGCTACACCTTC. It encodes CASSLPGDYGYTF.

The rearrangement joins TRBV19 to TRBJ1-1, with 8 bases aligning to TRBD1. Per germline, CDR1 LNHDA and CDR2 SQIVND (reference sequence). CDR3 size: 15 residues. With V trimmed by 5 bases and J by 2 bases, 7 bases remained unmatched. The CDR3 spells CASSLGQATNTEAFF. In nucleotides, the CDR3 is TGTGCCAGTAGTCTGGGACAGGCGACAAACACTGAAGCTTTCTTT. The full variable domain, completed using reference TRBV19 and TRBJ1-1, is DGGITQSPKYLFRKEGQNVTLSCEQNLNHDAMYWYRQDPGQGLRLIYYSQIVNDFQKGDIAEGYSVSREKKESFPLTVTSAQKNPTAFYLCASSLGQATNTEAFFGQGTRLTVV.

As DNA, the CDR3 is TGTGCCAGCAGTCCCACGAGACAGGGGGGCTACAATGAGCAGTTCTTC. It is translated as CASSPTRQGGYNEQFF. This sequence joins TRBV28 and TRBJ2-1, with 9 positions matching TRBD1. Germline-derived CDR1 and CDR2 are MDHEN and SYDVKM. After removal of 5 bases from V and 3 bases from J, the junction contained 8 bases not matched to a gene. The CDR3 is 16 amino acids.

The J gene is TRBJ2-3, the V gene TRBV24-1, with TRBD1 matching 10 bases. J was trimmed by 3 bases and V by 3 bases; bases with no gene match: 14. CDR3 length: 19 residues. From germline, CDR1 is KGHDR and CDR2 SFDVKD. This CDR3 reads CATSDPPGEGQGRTDTQYF. In DNA, the CDR3 is TGTGCCACCAGTGATCCCCCAGGAGAGGGACAGGGGCGGACAGATACGCAGTATTTT.

The rearrangement uses TRBV9 and TRBJ1-1; D perhaps matches TRBD1 (5 bases). The CDR3 has 13 residues. The V end lost 0 bases, the J end lost 11 bases, and 14 bases lay between the germline ends. Looked up from germline, CDR1 is SGDLS and CDR2 is YYNGEE. Here the CDR3 reads CASSVAGGGMAFF. The CDR3 region has the DNA TGTGCCAGCAGCGTAGCTGGGGGGGGTATGGCTTTCTTT.

V and J are TRBV13 and TRBJ2-5; D perhaps matches TRBD1 (6 bases). Germline CDR1 reads PRHDT; CDR2 reads FYEKMQ (reference sequence). The CDR3 length is 14 residues. The V end was cut by 5 bases, the J end by 0 bases, with 10 bases between. In nucleotides, the CDR3 is TGTGCCAGCAGCATCCGACAGGACCAAGAGACCCAGTACTTC. Its protein product is CASSIRQDQETQYF. Supplemented by reference TRBV13 and TRBJ2-5, the full variable domain reads AAGVIQSPRHLIKEKRETATLKCYPIPRHDTVYWYQQGPGQDPQFLISFYEKMQSDKGSIPDRFSAQQFSDYHSELNMSSLELGDSALYFCASSIRQDQETQYFGPGTRLLVL.

V gene TRBV5-1 combines with J gene TRBJ1-3; 9 nucleotides match TRBD1. The trim removed 2 bases at V and 4 bases at J, leaving 7 bases unmatched. The germline V gene encodes CDR1 SGHRS and CDR2 YFSETQ. The CDR3 totals 16 residues. The CDR3: CASSLSQGARGNTIYF. The CDR3 region has the DNA TGCGCCAGCAGCTTATCACAGGGGGCGAGAGGAAACACCATATATTTT.

This chain links TRBV19 with TRBJ1-2, with a possible D match to TRBD1 (5 bases). Germline V gives CDR1 LNHDA, CDR2 SQIVND (reference sequence). Trimming shortened V by 3 bases and J by 5 bases, and 10 bases separated the two germline ends. The CDR3 spans 13 residues. As DNA, the CDR3 is TGTGCCAGTAGTATGGGGGGTCTTTATGGCTACACCTTC. It is translated as CASSMGGLYGYTF.

The chain is built from TRBV19 and TRBJ1-3; D is uncertain. This CDR3 is 10 amino acids long. V dropped 5 bases and J dropped 8 bases, with 4 bases sitting between them. Germline CDR1 LNHDA, CDR2 SQIVND (reference sequence). CDR3 loop: CASSSDTIYF. DNA for the CDR3: TGTGCCAGTAGTTCGGACACCATATATTTT.

The CDR3 coding sequence is TGTGCCAGCAGCGATTCAGCGGTTAACTATGGCTACACCTTC. Protein product: CASSDSAVNYGYTF. The V call is TRBV3-1 (or the pseudogene TRBV3-2), the J call TRBJ1-2; D is ambiguous. Looked up from germline, CDR1 is LGHDT and CDR2 is YNNKEL (reference sequence). V was trimmed by 5 bases and J by 1 base, leaving 11 bases between them. The CDR3 has 14 residues.